The 10 T cell receptor beta chains below come from one sample, sequenced in a study of T cells in Graves' hyperthyroidism and ophthalmopathy. RNA transcripts yielded amplified TCR beta CDR3 regions. HTBI primers were employed in a first-round RT-PCR of the TCR CDR3. TCRdb passed the multiplex PCR reads through MiXCR, listing each CDR3 protein once. This sample has 560,000 or so distinct CDR3 sequences, with more than 45% found just once. Sequenced: peripheral blood or thyroid tissue (not recorded which). These receptors originate from a woman between 18 and 30 years old with Graves' hyperthyroidism.

The chain has TRBV7-9 and TRBJ2-7; the match to TRBD1 covers 7 bases. J lost 6 bases, V lost 5 bases, and 13 bases had no gene match. The CDR3 loop spans 15 amino acids. Germline V lookup: CDR1 SEHNR, CDR2 FQNEAQ (reference sequence). The CDR3 sequence is CASSLAGTVSTEQYF. The DNA for the CDR3 is TGTGCCAGCAGCCTCGCCGGGACAGTTTCAACCGAGCAGTACTTC.

V usage is TRBV6-1 and J usage is TRBJ2-2; D remains ambiguous. The CDR3 has 15 residues. Trimming cost V 6 bases and J 4 bases, with 15 bases left between them. Germline assignment: CDR1 MNHNS and CDR2 SASEGT. The CDR3 bases are TGTGCCAGCAGCGAGAGCCTTGCAGGCACCGGGGAGCTGTTTTTT. Translated: CASSESLAGTGELFF.

The V and J genes are TRBV7-2 and TRBJ2-2; D is possibly TRBD1 (6 bases). This CDR3 has 13 residues. The germline V gene encodes CDR1 SGHTA and CDR2 FQGNSA. The V gene lost 6 bases and the J gene lost 5 bases, with 10 bases spanning the gap. The CDR3 DNA reads as TGTGCCAGCAGGATTACAGGGACCGGGGAGCTGTTTTTT. Encoded protein: CASRITGTGELFF.

The chain employs TRBV7-3 and TRBJ2-2; a possible D gene is TRBD1 (5 bases). Germline CDR1 reads SGHTA; CDR2 reads FQGTGA. Trimming cost V 4 bases and J 1 base, with 10 bases left between them. The CDR3 is 15 residues long. The chain's CDR3 is CASSYLGENTGELFF. CDR3 DNA: TGTGCCAGCAGCTACCTAGGGGAGAACACCGGGGAGCTGTTTTTT.

With respect to this clonotype: Being one base from a much bigger clone, this may be a read error. The CDR3 region is CACSFGRRETQYF. The CDR3 DNA reads as TGCGCCTGCAGCTTCGGCCGCCGGGAGACCCAGTACTTC. This chain connects TRBV5-1 to TRBJ2-5; D not certain. This CDR3 is built from 13 residues. From germline, CDR1 is SGHRS and CDR2 YFSETQ.

The sample holds one count of this clonotype. This chain links TRBV7-8 with TRBJ1-6; D possibly corresponds to TRBD1 (6 bases). The CDR3 loop spans 15 amino acids. Germline V gene sequence: CDR1 SGHVS, CDR2 FQNEAQ. V gave up 0 bases and J gave up 13 bases, with 16 bases separating them. As DNA, the CDR3 is TGTGCCAGCAGCTTAGCAGGGAGAGGGGGTCAGCCCCTCCACTTT. Amino acid sequence: CASSLAGRGGQPLHF.

This clonotype has a count of ten or more. V gene TRBV7-6 combines with J gene TRBJ2-7, with D possibly being TRBD2 (6 bases). Germline loops: CDR1 SGHVS, CDR2 FNYEAQ. The CDR3 runs to 12 residues. The V end lost 5 bases, the J end lost 4 bases, and 9 bases lay between the germline ends. CDR3: CASSRRGYEQYF. The CDR3 nucleotides are TGTGCCAGCAGCCGGAGGGGATACGAGCAGTACTTC.

There are many counts of this clonotype. This sequence joins TRBV29-1 and TRBJ1-1, with 7 bases identical to TRBD1. The CDR3 loop spans 14 amino acids. Germline CDR1 and CDR2: SQVTM and ANQGSEA. Trimming at V came to 4 bases and at J to 1 base, leaving 6 bases not matched to a gene. The chain's CDR3 is CSVGAQGRNTEAFF. In nucleotides, the CDR3 is TGCAGCGTTGGGGCACAGGGGAGGAACACTGAAGCTTTCTTT. The variable domain in full, with the rest retrieved from reference TRBV29-1 and TRBJ1-1, is SAVISQKPSRDICQRGTSLTIQCQVDSQVTMMFWYRQQPGQSLTLIATANQGSEATYESGFVIDKFPISRPNLTFSTLTVSNMSPEDSSIYLCSVGAQGRNTEAFFGQGTRLTVV.

J is TRBJ2-7 and V is TRBV7-6; 8 bases line up with TRBD2. Germline values: CDR1 SGHVS, CDR2 FNYEAQ. V shed 6 bases and J 1 base; nucleotides not matched to a gene: 8. The CDR3 totals 15 residues. CDR3 in DNA: TGTGCCAGCAGTCGGAGCGGGAGTCAGTCCTACGAGCAGTACTTC. It is translated as CASSRSGSQSYEQYF. The complete variable domain, with remaining parts taken from reference TRBV7-6 and TRBJ2-7, reads GAGVSQSPRYKVTKRGQDVALRCDPISGHVSLYWYRQALGQGPEFLTYFNYEAQQDKSGLPNDRFSAERPEGSISTLTIQRTEQRDSAMYRCASSRSGSQSYEQYFGPGTRLTVT.

This clonotype was counted many times. A read error may account for a junction end that differs from germline. This chain's CDR3 is CASSYRANWMGGYTF. Here the CDR3 DNA reads TGTGCCAGCAGTTACCGGGCAAATTGGATGGGTGGCTACACCTTC. The chain links TRBV10-3 to TRBJ1-2; the D is unclear. CDR3 length: 15 amino acids. From germline, CDR1 is ENHRY and CDR2 SYGVKD.